This is a list of T cell receptor beta chains from one sample in a study of T cells in Graves' hyperthyroidism and ophthalmopathy. TCRdb redid the calling of the multiplex PCR reads with MiXCR, one entry per CDR3 protein. The repertoire consists of about 380,000 distinct CDR3 sequences, with under 20% occurring once and the leading ten covering 40%. The sample comprised blood. The receptors derive from a man between 18 and 35 years old with Graves' ophthalmopathy. Both conserved end residues are part of each CDR3. D genes are given only for firm matches. Rows may omit the clone size; those that give it use once, few, many or a size class.

abundance	j_gene	v_gene	d_gene	CDR3nt	CDR3aa
many	TRBJ2-1	TRBV2	TRBD2	TGTGCCAGCAGTGAACAAGCGGGGGGGATGCGTGAGCAGTTCTTC	CASSEQAGGMREQFF
few	TRBJ2-3	TRBV7-9	-	TGTGCCAGCAGCTTTCGGCCAGCAGGAGATACGCAGTATTTT	CASSFRPAGDTQYF
few	TRBJ1-2	TRBV5-1	-	TGCGCCAGCAGCTTGGTAGGCCAGGGGTCCTATGGCTACACCTTC	CASSLVGQGSYGYTF
few	TRBJ2-1	TRBV29-1	-	TGCAGCGTTCACACTCAGGAGACCTACAATGAGCAGTTCTTC	CSVHTQETYNEQFF
many	TRBJ2-1	TRBV18	-	TGTGCCAGCTCACCACGAAGCGAGGGTGAGCAGTTCTTC	CASSPRSEGEQFF
few	TRBJ1-4	TRBV18	-	TGTGCCAGCTCAAAGGACATTACTAATGAAAAACTGTTTTTT	CASSKDITNEKLFF
many	TRBJ2-3	TRBV20-1	-	TGCCTCATAGCGGAGCGTAGTGGGACAGATACGCAGTATTTT	CLIAERSGTDTQYF
-	TRBJ1-5	TRBV10-1	-	TGCGCCAGCACTATCAGACCGGGGGTTACCAATCAGCCCCAGCATTTT	CASTIRPGVTNQPQHF
many	TRBJ1-5	TRBV2	-	TGTGCCAGCAGTACCGGCCCTGAGGCCCAGCATTTT	CASSTGPEAQHF
-	TRBJ2-3	TRBV29-1	-	TGCAGCGTTGAACGGGAACGAGATACGCAGTATTTT	CSVERERDTQYF
few	TRBJ2-1	TRBV19	-	TGTGCCAGTAGTGATACCCCCACTAGCTTAGAAATGAATGAGCAGTTCTTC	CASSDTPTSLEMNEQFF
few	TRBJ2-1	TRBV11-2	TRBD2	TGTGCCAGCAGCCCCCAGAGTAGCGGGGGACATGAGCAGTTCTTC	CASSPQSSGGHEQFF
many	TRBJ1-1	TRBV6-2/TRBV6-3	TRBD1	TGTGCCAGCAGTTACTCCAGGGGACAGGGGATCCCCTTGGGCACTGAAGCTTTCTTT	CASSYSRGQGIPLGTEAFF
many	TRBJ2-7	TRBV29-1	TRBD2	TGCAGCGTTGAAGATGGGTGGACTAGCGGGGGGGGCGAGCAGTACTTC	CSVEDGWTSGGGEQYF
-	TRBJ2-1	TRBV24-1	-	TGTGCCACCAGTGATTCCCGGACAGCCACGTTCTTC	CATSDSRTATFF
many	TRBJ1-1	TRBV28	-	TGTGCCAGCGGTGGGGTTGGGGGAGCTTTCTTT	CASGGVGGAFF
-	TRBJ2-1	TRBV5-1	-	TGCGCCAGCAGCAAGACGACAGAATACCTACTTGAGCAGTTCTTC	CASSKTTEYLLEQFF
many	TRBJ1-2	TRBV5-1	TRBD1	TGCGCCAGCAGCTTGGAGGGACAGGGCTATGGCTACACCTTC	CASSLEGQGYGYTF
few	TRBJ1-6	TRBV3-1	TRBD1	TGTGCCAGCAGCCAGGGACAGGGGCCCCTCCACTTT	CASSQGQGPLHF
few	TRBJ2-1	TRBV6-1	TRBD2	TGTGCCAGCACCCTGACTAGCGCGAACTACAATGAGCAGTTCTTC	CASTLTSANYNEQFF
many	TRBJ2-7	TRBV3-1	-	TGTGCCAGCAGCCGGGACAGGCCCCCGGGGGGCGAGCAGTACTTC	CASSRDRPPGGEQYF
many	TRBJ1-1	TRBV24-1	-	TGTGCCACCAGTGGCGAGGAGGGTTTGAACACTGAAGCTTTCTTT	CATSGEEGLNTEAFF
many	TRBJ2-2	TRBV5-1	-	TGCGCCAGCAGCTTGGAGATGGGAAGGGAGCTGTTTTTT	CASSLEMGRELFF
-	TRBJ1-3	TRBV6-5	TRBD1	TGTGCCAGCAGTCCCTCGACAGGGGACTTTAATTCCATATATTTT	CASSPSTGDFNSIYF
few	TRBJ1-1	TRBV5-6	TRBD1	TGTGCCAGCAGGAAGACAGGGGGTCGGACTGAAGCTTTCTTT	CASRKTGGRTEAFF
many	TRBJ2-5	TRBV20-1	TRBD2	TGCAGTGCCCGGACTAGCGGGGGGTTACAAGAGACCCAGTACTTC	CSARTSGGLQETQYF
-	TRBJ1-2	TRBV20-1	-	TGCAGTGCTAGACTTCCTGGGGGGCCGGGAGGCTACACCTTC	CSARLPGGPGGYTF
-	TRBJ2-3	TRBV5-5	-	TGTGCCAGTGGCCAGGGGAGCACAGATACGCAGTATTTT	CASGQGSTDTQYF
-	TRBJ2-1	TRBV11-2	TRBD2	TGTGCCAGCAGCCGTACTAGCGGGAGTTGGAATGAGCAGTTCTTC	CASSRTSGSWNEQFF
-	TRBJ2-4	TRBV6-6	-	TGTGCCAGCAGTTACTCGGGGCAGGGCTATGGGGAAAACATTCAGTACTTC	CASSYSGQGYGENIQYF
few	TRBJ2-7	TRBV7-9	TRBD1	TGTGCCAGCGGCGGTTTCGGGGACAGGGGGAACGAGCAGTACTTC	CASGGFGDRGNEQYF
-	TRBJ2-5	TRBV27	TRBD2	TGTGCCAGCAGCCCGATAGCGGGGGACGGAGAGACCCAGTACTTC	CASSPIAGDGETQYF
-	TRBJ2-3	TRBV7-2	TRBD2	TGTGCCAGCAGCTTAGGACTAGCGGGGAAGACAGATACGCAGTATTTT	CASSLGLAGKTDTQYF
many	TRBJ2-7	TRBV7-9	TRBD1	TGTGCCAGCAGCTTAGCAGGCGGACAGGGTTTCGACGAGCAGTACTTC	CASSLAGGQGFDEQYF
many	TRBJ2-7	TRBV7-9	-	TGTGCCAGCAGCTTAGGAGGGTATGGGGAGCAGTACTTC	CASSLGGYGEQYF
-	TRBJ1-2	TRBV7-2	-	TGTGCCAGCAACTTAAGTCAGGGAATCTATGGCTACACCTTC	CASNLSQGIYGYTF
many	TRBJ2-1	TRBV12-3/TRBV12-4	TRBD2	TGTGCCAGCAGTCCGGGACTAGCCTCCAATGAGCAGTTCTTC	CASSPGLASNEQFF
many	TRBJ2-7	TRBV29-1	TRBD1	TGCAGCGTTCCCGGGACAGGCTCCTACGAGCAGTACTTC	CSVPGTGSYEQYF
many	TRBJ2-1	TRBV11-2	TRBD2	TGTGCCAGCAGCTCTTACACCGGGACTAGCGGGGGGGCACCCAATGAGCAGTTCTTC	CASSSYTGTSGGAPNEQFF
few	TRBJ2-6	TRBV6-2/TRBV6-3	TRBD2	TGTGCCAGCAGTTCCCCTACGGGGGGGGCCTCTGGGGCCAACGTCCTGACTTTC	CASSSPTGGASGANVLTF
many	TRBJ1-5	TRBV3-1	TRBD1	TGTGCCAGCAGCCAAGATGGGACAGGGGCCCAGCCCCAGCATTTT	CASSQDGTGAQPQHF
many	TRBJ1-5	TRBV20-1	-	TGCAGTGCTTTGGGCAATCAGCCCCAGCATTTT	CSALGNQPQHF
many	TRBJ1-1	TRBV27	TRBD1	TGTGCCAGCAGCTGGGGACAGGCGGTGAACACTGAAGCTTTCTTT	CASSWGQAVNTEAFF
many	TRBJ2-3	TRBV6-1	TRBD1	TGTGCCAGCAACCCCGTTGGGACAGGGAGGACAGATACGCAGTATTTT	CASNPVGTGRTDTQYF
-	TRBJ1-3	TRBV19	-	TGTGCCAGTAGTGGGATCATGTCTGGAAACACCATATATTTT	CASSGIMSGNTIYF
-	TRBJ2-1	TRBV7-9	TRBD1	TGTGCCAGCAGCCCCCGGACAGGGCCCAATGAGCAGTTCTTC	CASSPRTGPNEQFF
many	TRBJ2-1	TRBV12-3/TRBV12-4	TRBD1	TGTGCCAGCAGTTTATGGACAGGGTGGTCCGATGAGCAGTTCTTC	CASSLWTGWSDEQFF
-	TRBJ2-3	TRBV3-1	-	TGTGCCAGCGTAAAGGGGGGGGCAGATACGCAGTATTTT	CASVKGGADTQYF
few	TRBJ1-2	TRBV29-1	TRBD1	TGCAGCGTGTCGACAGGGCCAACTGACGATGGCTACACCTTC	CSVSTGPTDDGYTF
few	TRBJ2-1	TRBV15	-	TGTGCCACCAGCAGAAGTAACTTACTCGAGAAGGGGGGTAAGTCCTACAATGAGCAGTTCTTC	CATSRSNLLEKGGKSYNEQFF
-	TRBJ1-2	TRBV29-1	-	TGCAGCGTTGAAGGCTTCAGGGGAGACAGAATACAAACAAGGATGGGTGGCTACACCTTC	CSVEGFRGDRIQTRMGGYTF
few	TRBJ1-2	TRBV12-3/TRBV12-4	-	TGTGCCAGCAGTCCCTTGGGGTCTAACTATGGCTACACCTTC	CASSPLGSNYGYTF
-	TRBJ1-5	TRBV27	TRBD1	TGTGCCAGCAGTTTATGGACAGGGGGCAGGCAGCCCCAGCATTTT	CASSLWTGGRQPQHF
many	TRBJ2-7	TRBV7-2	TRBD1	TGTGCCAGCAGCCCCAAGGGGCCGGGACAGGGGTCCGCCGAGCAGTACTTC	CASSPKGPGQGSAEQYF
many	TRBJ2-2	TRBV10-3	-	TGTGCCATCAGTTACAAGAACACCGGGGAGCTGTTTTTT	CAISYKNTGELFF
-	TRBJ1-2	TRBV6-1	TRBD1	TGTGCCAGCAGTCCTTGGACAGGGACGAAGAATGGCTACACCTTC	CASSPWTGTKNGYTF
-	TRBJ2-5	TRBV2	TRBD1	TGTGCCAGCAGCGCCCACCGGGACAGGGCCCCCGAGACCCAGTACTTC	CASSAHRDRAPETQYF
many	TRBJ2-1	TRBV6-2/TRBV6-3	-	TGTGCCAGCAGTTACTCAACCCCTGGACTCCAGGGAGAGCAGTTCTTC	CASSYSTPGLQGEQFF
few	TRBJ1-1	TRBV19	-	TGTGCCAGTAGCCCTTCACGGCAGCGCACTGAAGCTTTCTTT	CASSPSRQRTEAFF